These T cell receptor beta chains were read from a single sample in a study of shared clonotypes between healthy human individuals. TCRdb keeps only in-frame clones here, not all; method: immunoSEQ multiplex PCR. The sample has about 2.5 million clones, about 90% seen once; the top ten hold around 0.38%. Sequenced: naive CD4+ T cells from PBMCs. Receptors were obtained from a man in his late teens or twenties in good health. Some clones in this sample may be carry-over from other donors' samples. The CDR3 runs from the conserved cysteine through the conserved F or W. The order of the fields is J gene, D gene, clone size, V gene, CDR3 DNA, CDR3 protein. The D gene is left open where the match is weak. For some rows the clone size is stated as once, few or many, or as a class when expanded; others skip it.

J gene: TRBJ2-1; D gene: .; clone size: .; V gene: TRBV5-1; CDR3 DNA: TGCGCCAGCAGCACACTTGGCGAGTCCTACAATGAGCAGTTCTTC; CDR3 protein: CASSTLGESYNEQFF
J gene: TRBJ2-1; D gene: TRBD1; clone size: .; V gene: TRBV7-2; CDR3 DNA: TGTGCCAGCAGCTTAGTCGGGACAGGGGCATCAAATGAGCAGTTCTTC; CDR3 protein: CASSLVGTGASNEQFF
J gene: TRBJ1-2; D gene: TRBD1; clone size: .; V gene: TRBV18; CDR3 DNA: TGTGCCAGCTCACAGCAGAGAGCCGGGACAGGGGGATTTAACTATGGCTACACCTTC; CDR3 protein: CASSQQRAGTGGFNYGYTF
J gene: TRBJ2-2; D gene: TRBD1; clone size: .; V gene: TRBV7-2; CDR3 DNA: TGTGCCAGCAGCCCCCAGGGGGGACAGGGGGCCGGGGAGCTGTTTTTT; CDR3 protein: CASSPQGGQGAGELFF
J gene: TRBJ2-7; D gene: .; clone size: .; V gene: TRBV7-2; CDR3 DNA: TGTGCCAGCAGCCCCGGACAGCCTGGATCTTACGAGCAGTACTTC; CDR3 protein: CASSPGQPGSYEQYF
J gene: TRBJ1-4; D gene: .; clone size: .; V gene: TRBV21-1; CDR3 DNA: TGTGCCAGAAAAGCGGTGAAGGAAAAACTGTTTTTT; CDR3 protein: CARKAVKEKLFF
J gene: TRBJ1-2; D gene: .; clone size: .; V gene: TRBV19; CDR3 DNA: TGTGCCAGTACCCCCACAGGCGGCTATGGCTACACCTTC; CDR3 protein: CASTPTGGYGYTF
J gene: TRBJ2-1; D gene: .; clone size: .; V gene: TRBV29-1; CDR3 DNA: TGCAGCGTCGGCCTCATATTCAAAAAGGAGGAGCAGTTCTTC; CDR3 protein: CSVGLIFKKEEQFF
J gene: TRBJ1-1; D gene: TRBD1; clone size: .; V gene: TRBV18; CDR3 DNA: TGTGCCAGCTCACTGACAGGGGGTGAGACTGAAGCTTTCTTT; CDR3 protein: CASSLTGGETEAFF
J gene: TRBJ2-7; D gene: .; clone size: once; V gene: TRBV6-5; CDR3 DNA: TGTGCCAGCAGTTGGAACAGATACGAGCAGTACTTC; CDR3 protein: CASSWNRYEQYF
J gene: TRBJ2-3; D gene: .; clone size: .; V gene: TRBV5-4; CDR3 DNA: TGTGCCAGCAGCTCACAGGGTCCCGTCGATACGCAGTATTTT; CDR3 protein: CASSSQGPVDTQYF
J gene: TRBJ1-4; D gene: .; clone size: .; V gene: TRBV5-1; CDR3 DNA: TGCGCCAGCGCGGGGGGCACGACTAATGAAAAACTGTTTTTT; CDR3 protein: CASAGGTTNEKLFF
J gene: TRBJ1-1; D gene: .; clone size: .; V gene: TRBV2; CDR3 DNA: TGTGCCAGCAGTGCCGGGGGGGGAGGGACTGAAGCTTTCTTT; CDR3 protein: CASSAGGGGTEAFF
J gene: TRBJ1-2; D gene: TRBD1; clone size: .; V gene: TRBV29-1; CDR3 DNA: TGCAGCGGAGGGTGGGGACAGGGTCTCGGCTACACCTTC; CDR3 protein: CSGGWGQGLGYTF
J gene: TRBJ2-7; D gene: .; clone size: .; V gene: TRBV29-1; CDR3 DNA: TGCAGCGTTGTAGGGGGGGCAGGACGCTACGAGCAGTACTTC; CDR3 protein: CSVVGGAGRYEQYF
J gene: TRBJ1-5; D gene: .; clone size: .; V gene: TRBV30; CDR3 DNA: TGTGCCTGGAGTGTACGATTGGGGGGGCAGCCCCAGCATTTT; CDR3 protein: CAWSVRLGGQPQHF
J gene: TRBJ1-1; D gene: .; clone size: few; V gene: TRBV20-1; CDR3 DNA: TGCAGTGCCGGAGAGAGGACTGAAGCTTTCTTT; CDR3 protein: CSAGERTEAFF
J gene: TRBJ1-4; D gene: .; clone size: once; V gene: TRBV7-2; CDR3 DNA: TGTGCCAGCAGCTTAGATGGCCGGGGGTCCCGTGCAACTAATGAAAAACTGTTTTTT; CDR3 protein: CASSLDGRGSRATNEKLFF
J gene: TRBJ2-1; D gene: .; clone size: once; V gene: TRBV7-9; CDR3 DNA: TGTGCCAGCAGGGTGAGGAATGAGCAGTTCTTC; CDR3 protein: CASRVRNEQFF
J gene: TRBJ2-2; D gene: .; clone size: once; V gene: TRBV21-1; CDR3 DNA: TGTGCCAACTATTCTATAGCGGGAGGGCCGTGCGGGGAGCTGTTTTTT; CDR3 protein: CANYSIAGGPCGELFF
J gene: TRBJ2-1; D gene: .; clone size: .; V gene: TRBV4-3; CDR3 DNA: TGCGCCAGCAGCCAAGACTTAATCCGGGACAACTACAATGAGCAGTTCTTC; CDR3 protein: CASSQDLIRDNYNEQFF
J gene: TRBJ2-2; D gene: .; clone size: .; V gene: TRBV30; CDR3 DNA: TGTGCCTGGAGCGATTCCGAGGGGGAGCTGTTTTTT; CDR3 protein: CAWSDSEGELFF
J gene: TRBJ2-6; D gene: .; clone size: .; V gene: TRBV25-1; CDR3 DNA: TGTGCCAGCAGTGAGTGGGGGCACTCTGGGGCCAACGTCCTGACTTTC; CDR3 protein: CASSEWGHSGANVLTF
J gene: TRBJ2-3; D gene: TRBD2; clone size: .; V gene: TRBV4-1; CDR3 DNA: TGCGCCAGCAGCCAATTCAGCGGGAGTACGACAGATACGCAGTATTTT; CDR3 protein: CASSQFSGSTTDTQYF
J gene: TRBJ1-1; D gene: .; clone size: .; V gene: TRBV7-2; CDR3 DNA: TGTGCCAGCAGCCCCGGACTCCTTTTAACTAGTGAAGCTTTCTTT; CDR3 protein: CASSPGLLLTSEAFF
J gene: TRBJ1-2; D gene: .; clone size: .; V gene: TRBV19; CDR3 DNA: TGTGCCAGTAGTATGGGGGAGGCACGTGGCTACACCTTC; CDR3 protein: CASSMGEARGYTF
J gene: TRBJ1-5; D gene: .; clone size: .; V gene: TRBV19; CDR3 DNA: TGTGCCAGTAGCACTATAAGCGGCAATCAGCCCCAGCATTTT; CDR3 protein: CASSTISGNQPQHF
J gene: TRBJ2-1; D gene: .; clone size: few; V gene: TRBV27; CDR3 DNA: TGTGCCAGCAGGGGGACCGGGACGAGTCGTCTCCGTGAGCAGTTCTTC; CDR3 protein: CASRGTGTSRLREQFF
J gene: TRBJ2-5; D gene: .; clone size: .; V gene: TRBV19; CDR3 DNA: TGTGCCAGTAGGCGAGGGAATCGAGAGACCCAGTACTTC; CDR3 protein: CASRRGNRETQYF
J gene: TRBJ2-3; D gene: TRBD2; clone size: once; V gene: TRBV6-1; CDR3 DNA: TGTGCCAGCAGTGTACCACTAGCGGACAGCACAGATACGCAGTATTTT; CDR3 protein: CASSVPLADSTDTQYF
J gene: TRBJ1-1; D gene: TRBD1; clone size: .; V gene: TRBV19; CDR3 DNA: TGTGCCAGTACGGCGCAGGGGGCTTTGAACACTGAAGCTTTCTTT; CDR3 protein: CASTAQGALNTEAFF
J gene: TRBJ2-7; D gene: .; clone size: .; V gene: TRBV5-1; CDR3 DNA: TGCGCCAGCAGCTTGGAGGCAGCTAGCTACGAGCAGTACTTC; CDR3 protein: CASSLEAASYEQYF
J gene: TRBJ2-2; D gene: .; clone size: .; V gene: TRBV9; CDR3 DNA: TGTGCCAGCAGCGTCCGGGTTGGCGGGGAGCTGTTTTTT; CDR3 protein: CASSVRVGGELFF
J gene: TRBJ2-7; D gene: TRBD2; clone size: .; V gene: TRBV6-5; CDR3 DNA: TGTGCCAGCAGTTTAGCGGGAGGGTACGAGCAGTACTTC; CDR3 protein: CASSLAGGYEQYF
J gene: TRBJ1-1; D gene: .; clone size: .; V gene: TRBV28; CDR3 DNA: TGTGCCAGCAGTTGGGGCGGGATCATGAACACTGAAGCTTTCTTT; CDR3 protein: CASSWGGIMNTEAFF
J gene: TRBJ2-1; D gene: TRBD2; clone size: .; V gene: TRBV5-1; CDR3 DNA: TGCGCCAGCAGCACGACTAGCGGAGATTACAATGAGCAGTTCTTC; CDR3 protein: CASSTTSGDYNEQFF
J gene: TRBJ2-7; D gene: TRBD2; clone size: .; V gene: TRBV29-1; CDR3 DNA: TGCAGCGTTCGGATAGCGGGAGGCCCCGACGAGCAGTACTTC; CDR3 protein: CSVRIAGGPDEQYF
J gene: TRBJ1-1; D gene: .; clone size: few; V gene: TRBV19; CDR3 DNA: TGTGCCAGTAGTACATCGCGGGATACAGACGCTTTCTTT; CDR3 protein: CASSTSRDTDAFF
J gene: TRBJ2-7; D gene: TRBD2; clone size: .; V gene: TRBV6-5; CDR3 DNA: TGTGCCAGCAGCCGTAGCGGGAGAGTTGCCTACGAGCAGTACTTC; CDR3 protein: CASSRSGRVAYEQYF
J gene: TRBJ2-1; D gene: .; clone size: .; V gene: TRBV7-3; CDR3 DNA: TGTGCCAGCAGCGAGGCGGGTGGCAATGAGCAGTTCTTC; CDR3 protein: CASSEAGGNEQFF
J gene: TRBJ2-5; D gene: TRBD1; clone size: .; V gene: TRBV29-1; CDR3 DNA: TGCAGCGCTGGTCGGGACAGCGTCCAAGAGACCCAGTACTTC; CDR3 protein: CSAGRDSVQETQYF
J gene: TRBJ2-5; D gene: TRBD2; clone size: .; V gene: TRBV28; CDR3 DNA: TGTGCCAGCAGTCGCAAACTACTAGCGGGATCGGGGGGAGAGACCCAGTACTTC; CDR3 protein: CASSRKLLAGSGGETQYF
J gene: TRBJ1-3; D gene: TRBD1; clone size: .; V gene: TRBV7-8; CDR3 DNA: TGTGCCAGCAGCTTGGACAGGGGACCTGGAAACACCATATATTTT; CDR3 protein: CASSLDRGPGNTIYF
J gene: TRBJ1-4; D gene: .; clone size: .; V gene: TRBV6-6; CDR3 DNA: TGTGCCAGCAGTTACAGTGAGGGCGTAGCTAATGAAAAACTGTTTTTT; CDR3 protein: CASSYSEGVANEKLFF
J gene: TRBJ1-3; D gene: .; clone size: .; V gene: TRBV7-2; CDR3 DNA: TGTGCCAGCAGCTTCGTGGAGGGCTCTGGAAACACCATATATTTT; CDR3 protein: CASSFVEGSGNTIYF